Listed below are T cell receptor beta chains from one sample, sequenced in a study of T cell repertoires in cytomegalovirus infection. Their cognate antigens are unknown. TCRdb ran MiXCR on the reads and lists one entry per CDR3 protein. Among around 230,000 distinct CDR3 sequences listed, 35% to 40% were seen once. The material sequenced was CD8+ T cells from cultured PBMCs, taken from culture after CMV antigen stimulation. The receptors shown here come from a human donor in good health (CMV status not recorded). Some clones in this sample may be carry-over from other donors' samples. Both conserved end residues are part of each CDR3. Each record gives: CDR3 length, J gene, V gene, CDR3 protein.

15	TRBJ2-2	TRBV7-8	CATTPGQENTGELFF
13	TRBJ1-1	TRBV27	CASILYRGTEAFF
16	TRBJ2-5	TRBV13	CASSLMRGGSEETQYF
14	TRBJ1-1	TRBV9	CASSARRVGTEAFF
17	TRBJ1-5	TRBV18	CASSLRGLQNSNQPQHF
13	TRBJ2-7	TRBV27	CASSFRGRNEQYF
14	TRBJ2-5	TRBV7-9	CASSSPVGSKTQYF
15	TRBJ2-3	TRBV12-3/TRBV12-4	CASSPRGGSTDTQYF
16	TRBJ1-2	TRBV20-1	CSAEPFVGEANYGYTF
14	TRBJ2-7	TRBV7-4	CASSPPEPTYEQYF
15	TRBJ2-7	TRBV7-2	CASSWSRREGYEQYF
15	TRBJ2-5	TRBV3-1	CASSQDQGGKETQYF
15	TRBJ2-4	TRBV7-2	CASSARGVAKNIQYF
15	TRBJ2-7	TRBV9	CASSVASGGIYEQYF
15	TRBJ1-1	TRBV24-1	CATSDSRGTEFEAFF
13	TRBJ2-5	TRBV7-2	CASSFAYQETQYF
14	TRBJ2-2	TRBV7-8	CASMPDRGAGELFF
16	TRBJ1-1	TRBV7-9	CASSSAEGDFGAEAFF
20	TRBJ2-1	TRBV7-3	CASSPEPPNTLAGGDNEQFF
17	TRBJ2-1	TRBV20-1	CSARDRNSGLAGDEQFF
15	TRBJ2-3	TRBV9	CASSVDGRLSDTQYF
10	TRBJ2-1	TRBV27	CACGDSEQFF
14	TRBJ2-7	TRBV7-6	CASSYPGTAYEQYF
16	TRBJ2-1	TRBV4-1	CASSQGGLADYNEQFF
15	TRBJ1-1	TRBV7-6	CASSQGTGRNTEAFF
15	TRBJ2-7	TRBV12-3/TRBV12-4	CASTHYTQKAYEQYF
17	TRBJ1-1	TRBV12-3/TRBV12-4	CASSQTGPSSMNTEAFF
14	TRBJ2-7	TRBV6-5	CASTATYTSYEQYF
17	TRBJ2-2	TRBV6-6	CASSYVAGRLGGGELFF
15	TRBJ2-1	TRBV7-2	CASSFLAGGHNEQFF
13	TRBJ2-1	TRBV7-3	CASSLPDRDEQFF
14	TRBJ1-1	TRBV7-9	CASSFRGPRDEAFF
14	TRBJ2-7	TRBV28	CASSDDLFSYEQYF